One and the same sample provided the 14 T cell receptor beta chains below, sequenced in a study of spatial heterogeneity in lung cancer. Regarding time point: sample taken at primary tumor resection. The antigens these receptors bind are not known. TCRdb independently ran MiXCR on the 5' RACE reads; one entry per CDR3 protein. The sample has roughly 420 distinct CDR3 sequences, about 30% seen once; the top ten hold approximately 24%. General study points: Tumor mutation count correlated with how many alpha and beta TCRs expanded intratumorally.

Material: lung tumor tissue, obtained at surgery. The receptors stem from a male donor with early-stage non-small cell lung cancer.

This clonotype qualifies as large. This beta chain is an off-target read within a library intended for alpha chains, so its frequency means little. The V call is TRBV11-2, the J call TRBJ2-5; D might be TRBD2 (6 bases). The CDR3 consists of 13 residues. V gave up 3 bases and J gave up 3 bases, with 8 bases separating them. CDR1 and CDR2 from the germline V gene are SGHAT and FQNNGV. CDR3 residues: CASSFTGEETQYF. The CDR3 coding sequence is TGTGCCAGCAGCTTTACGGGGGAAGAGACCCAGTACTTC.

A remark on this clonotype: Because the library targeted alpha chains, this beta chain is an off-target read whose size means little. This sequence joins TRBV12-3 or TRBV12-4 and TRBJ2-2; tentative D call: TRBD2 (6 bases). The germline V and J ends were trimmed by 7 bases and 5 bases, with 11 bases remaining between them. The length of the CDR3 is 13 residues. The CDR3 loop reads CASTLGGTGELFF. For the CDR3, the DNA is TGTGCCAGCACCTTGGGGGGAACCGGGGAGCTGTTTTTT.

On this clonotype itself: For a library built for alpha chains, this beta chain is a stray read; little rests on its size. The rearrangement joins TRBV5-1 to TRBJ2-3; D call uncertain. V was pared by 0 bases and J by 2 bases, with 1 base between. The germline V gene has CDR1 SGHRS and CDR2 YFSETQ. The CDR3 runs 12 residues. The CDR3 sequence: CASSLDTDTQYF. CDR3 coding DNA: TGCGCCAGCAGCTTGGACACAGATACGCAGTATTTT. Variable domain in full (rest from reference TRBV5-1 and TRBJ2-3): KAGVTQTPRYLIKTRGQQVTLSCSPISGHRSVSWYQQTPGQGLQFLFEYFSETQRNKGNFPGRFSGRQFSNSRSEMNVSTLELGDSALYLCASSLDTDTQYFGPGTRLTVL.

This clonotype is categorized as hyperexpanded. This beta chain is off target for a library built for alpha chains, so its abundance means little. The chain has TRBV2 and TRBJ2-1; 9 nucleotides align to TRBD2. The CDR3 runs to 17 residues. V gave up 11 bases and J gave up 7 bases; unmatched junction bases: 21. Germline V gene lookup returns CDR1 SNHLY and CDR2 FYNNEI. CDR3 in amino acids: CAVQLAGGIVSGNEQFF. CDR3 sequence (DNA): TGTGCCGTCCAACTGGCGGGGGGGATAGTTTCTGGAAATGAGCAGTTCTTC.

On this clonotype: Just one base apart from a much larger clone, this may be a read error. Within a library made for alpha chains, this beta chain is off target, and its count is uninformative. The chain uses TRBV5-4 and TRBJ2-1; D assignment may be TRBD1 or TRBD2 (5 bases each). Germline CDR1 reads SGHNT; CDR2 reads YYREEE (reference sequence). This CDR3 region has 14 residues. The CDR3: CASSLRDGLNEQIF. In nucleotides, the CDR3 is TGTGCCAGCAGCCTCCGGGACGGTCTCAATGAGCAGATCTTC.

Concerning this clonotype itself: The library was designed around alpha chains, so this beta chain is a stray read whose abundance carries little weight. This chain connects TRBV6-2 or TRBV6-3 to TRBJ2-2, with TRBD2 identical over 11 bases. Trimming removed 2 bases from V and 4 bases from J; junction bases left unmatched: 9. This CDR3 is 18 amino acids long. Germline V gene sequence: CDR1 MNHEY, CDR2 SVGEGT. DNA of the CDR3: TGTGCCAGCAGTTACGCGCTAGCGGGGGGCCGGGGCACCGGGGAGCTGTTTTTT. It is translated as CASSYALAGGRGTGELFF.

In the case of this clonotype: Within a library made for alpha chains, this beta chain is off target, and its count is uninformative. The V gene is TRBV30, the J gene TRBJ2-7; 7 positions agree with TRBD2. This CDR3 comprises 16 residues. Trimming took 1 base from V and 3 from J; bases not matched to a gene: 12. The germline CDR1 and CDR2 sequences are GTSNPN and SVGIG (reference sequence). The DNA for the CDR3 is TGTGCCTGGAGTGCCCCCCGCGGGGGATTTTTCTACGAGCAGTACTTC. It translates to CAWSAPRGGFFYEQYF.

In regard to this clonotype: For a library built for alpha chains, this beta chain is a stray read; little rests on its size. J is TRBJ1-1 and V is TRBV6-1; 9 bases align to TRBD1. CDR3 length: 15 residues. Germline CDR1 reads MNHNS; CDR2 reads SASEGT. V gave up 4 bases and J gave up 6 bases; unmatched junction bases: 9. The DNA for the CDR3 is TGTGCCAGCAGTGGTTTACAGGGGGCAAACGCTGAAGCTTTCTTT. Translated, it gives CASSGLQGANAEAFF.

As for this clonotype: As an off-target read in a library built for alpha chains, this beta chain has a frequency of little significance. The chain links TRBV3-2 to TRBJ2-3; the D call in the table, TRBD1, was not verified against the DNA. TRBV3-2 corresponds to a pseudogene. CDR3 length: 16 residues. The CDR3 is CASSHEDRGGEDTQYF. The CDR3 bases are TGTGCCAGCAGCCACGAAGACAGGGGCGGTGAAGATACGCAGTATTTT.

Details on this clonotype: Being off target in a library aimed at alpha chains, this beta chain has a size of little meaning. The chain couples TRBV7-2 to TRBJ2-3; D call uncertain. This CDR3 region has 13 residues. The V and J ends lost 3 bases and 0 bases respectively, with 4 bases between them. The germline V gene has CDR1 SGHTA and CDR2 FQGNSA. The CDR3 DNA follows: TGTGCCAGCAGCTTGGTTAGCACAGATACGCAGTATTTT. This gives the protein CASSLVSTDTQYF.

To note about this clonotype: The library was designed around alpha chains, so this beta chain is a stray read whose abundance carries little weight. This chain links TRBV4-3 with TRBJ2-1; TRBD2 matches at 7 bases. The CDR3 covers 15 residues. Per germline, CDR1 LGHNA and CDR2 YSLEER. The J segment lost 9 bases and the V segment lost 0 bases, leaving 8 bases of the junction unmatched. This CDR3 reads CASSQDRLAVGEQFF. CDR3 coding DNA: TGCGCCAGCAGCCAAGATCGACTAGCCGTGGGTGAGCAGTTCTTC.

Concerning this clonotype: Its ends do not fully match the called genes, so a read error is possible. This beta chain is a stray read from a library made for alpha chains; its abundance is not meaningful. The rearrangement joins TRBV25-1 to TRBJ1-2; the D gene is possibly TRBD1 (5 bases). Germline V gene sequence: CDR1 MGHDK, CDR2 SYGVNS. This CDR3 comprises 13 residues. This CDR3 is CASSEGDSYRYTF. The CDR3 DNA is TGTGCCAGCAGCGAAGGGGACTCCTATCGCTACACCTTC.

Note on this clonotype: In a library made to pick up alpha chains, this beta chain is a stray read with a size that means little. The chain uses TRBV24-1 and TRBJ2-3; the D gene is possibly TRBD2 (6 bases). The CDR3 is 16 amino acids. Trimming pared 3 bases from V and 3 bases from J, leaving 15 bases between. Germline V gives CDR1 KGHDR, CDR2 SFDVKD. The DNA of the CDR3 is TGTGCCACCAGTGATCCGGGGGTATCCGGGACAGATACGCAGTATTTT. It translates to CATSDPGVSGTDTQYF.

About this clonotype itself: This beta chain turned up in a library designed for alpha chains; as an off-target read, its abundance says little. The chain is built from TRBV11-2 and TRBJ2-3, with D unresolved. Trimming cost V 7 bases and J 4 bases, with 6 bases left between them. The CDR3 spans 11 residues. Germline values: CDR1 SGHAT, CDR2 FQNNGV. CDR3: CASTLADTQYF. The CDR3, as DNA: TGTGCCAGCACTCTGGCAGATACGCAGTATTTT.